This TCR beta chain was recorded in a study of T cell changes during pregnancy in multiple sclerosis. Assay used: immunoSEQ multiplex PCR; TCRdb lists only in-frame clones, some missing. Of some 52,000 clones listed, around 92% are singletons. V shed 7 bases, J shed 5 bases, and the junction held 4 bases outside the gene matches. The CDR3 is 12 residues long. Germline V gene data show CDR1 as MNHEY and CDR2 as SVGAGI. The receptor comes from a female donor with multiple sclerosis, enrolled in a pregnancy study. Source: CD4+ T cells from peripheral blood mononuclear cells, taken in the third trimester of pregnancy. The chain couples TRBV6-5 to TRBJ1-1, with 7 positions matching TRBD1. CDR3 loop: CASTDRVTEAFF. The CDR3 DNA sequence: TGTGCCAGCACCGACAGGGTTACTGAAGCTTTCTTT.